A single T cell receptor beta chain is shown here with its context. Its target is not known. The data are from a study of cytomegalovirus exposure and HLA in healthy donors. Study outcomes and limitations: A few CMV-associated chains were confirmed in vitro to be specific for CMV antigens. On later analysis, the bulk of CMV-associated TCR beta chains appeared to be HLA-restricted. Later analysis reportedly placed an Asian-associated ancestry cluster below the approximately 650-donor mean in N-insertions.

The primer mix had 60 Vbeta and 13 Jbeta primers. Clones were read by immunoSEQ multiplex PCR, and TCRdb kept only the in-frame ones, dropping some. The sample has fewer than 200,000 clones; about 71% are singletons. The CDR3 length is 15 residues. The germline V gene encodes CDR1 MNHNY and CDR2 SVGAGI (reference sequence). The V end was cut by 2 bases, the J end by 6 bases, with 14 bases between. Sequencing was done on a sample of PBMCs. The receptor's source is a woman in her 40s in good health and CMV-seropositive. This chain uses TRBV6-6 with TRBJ1-5; D perhaps matches TRBD1 (5 bases). The CDR3 region has the DNA TGTGCCAGCAGTTACAATCCAGGGTGGTTTCAGCCCCAGCATTTT. The encoded protein is CASSYNPGWFQPQHF.